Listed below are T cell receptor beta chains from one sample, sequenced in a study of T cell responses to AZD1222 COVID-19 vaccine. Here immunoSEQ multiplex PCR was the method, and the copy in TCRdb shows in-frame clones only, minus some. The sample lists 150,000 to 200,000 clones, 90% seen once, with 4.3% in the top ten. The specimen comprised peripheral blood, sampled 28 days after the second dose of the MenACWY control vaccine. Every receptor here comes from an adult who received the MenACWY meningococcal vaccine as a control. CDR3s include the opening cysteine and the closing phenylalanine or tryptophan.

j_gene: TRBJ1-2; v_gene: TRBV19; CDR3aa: CASSIDQGHRAYGYTF
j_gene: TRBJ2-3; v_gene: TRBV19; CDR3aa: CASSLRAGGRRDTQYF
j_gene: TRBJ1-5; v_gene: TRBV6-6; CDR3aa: CASSYGTNQPQHF
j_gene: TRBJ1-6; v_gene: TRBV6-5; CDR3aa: CASAEENSPLHF
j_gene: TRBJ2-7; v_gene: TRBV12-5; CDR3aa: CASAPGGAPYEQYF
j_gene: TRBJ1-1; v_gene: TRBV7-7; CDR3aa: CASSSAENTEAFF
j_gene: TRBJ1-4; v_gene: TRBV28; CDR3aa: CATRGRFREKLFF
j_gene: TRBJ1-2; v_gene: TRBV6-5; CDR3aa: CASSSIGEAHYGYTF
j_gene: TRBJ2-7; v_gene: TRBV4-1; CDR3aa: CASSQLVGLAGDYEQYF
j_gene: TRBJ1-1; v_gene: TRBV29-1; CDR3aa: CSVDRTTRYTEAFF
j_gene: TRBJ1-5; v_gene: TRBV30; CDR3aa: CAWSVQGNQPQHF
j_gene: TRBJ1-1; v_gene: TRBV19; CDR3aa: CASKEDRRRGTEAFF
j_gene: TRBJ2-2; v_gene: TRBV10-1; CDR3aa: CASSERTNTGELFF
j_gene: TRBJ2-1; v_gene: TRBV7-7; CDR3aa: CASSLGLAGGNEQFF
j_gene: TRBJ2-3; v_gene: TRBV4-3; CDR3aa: CASSLGTGDTDTQYF
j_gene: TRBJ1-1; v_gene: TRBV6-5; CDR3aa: CASRLQGNTEAFF
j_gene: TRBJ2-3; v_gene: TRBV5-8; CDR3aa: CASSLARQGPDTQYF
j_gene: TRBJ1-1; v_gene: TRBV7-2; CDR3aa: CASSLVTQNTEAFF
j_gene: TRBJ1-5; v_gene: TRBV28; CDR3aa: CASSRRVSGLHF
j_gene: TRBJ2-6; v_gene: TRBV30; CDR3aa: CAWSVRLAGAPGANVLTF
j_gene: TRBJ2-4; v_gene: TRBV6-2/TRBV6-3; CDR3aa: CASSTRQGGNIQYF
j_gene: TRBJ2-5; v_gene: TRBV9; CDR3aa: CASSPRTGRETQYF
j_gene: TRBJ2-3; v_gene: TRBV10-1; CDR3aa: CASSEGALGTDTQYF
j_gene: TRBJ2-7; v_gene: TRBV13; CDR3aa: CASSLTSGYSYEQYF
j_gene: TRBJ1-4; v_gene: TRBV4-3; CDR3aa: CASSPAIRRGNEKLFF
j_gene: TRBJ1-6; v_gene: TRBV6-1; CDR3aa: CASSDDRGDSPLHF
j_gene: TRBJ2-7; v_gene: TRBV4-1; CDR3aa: CASSQANRIDEQYF
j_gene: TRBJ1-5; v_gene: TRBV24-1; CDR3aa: CATSPMDRGVKYSNQPQHF